The T cell receptor beta chain under discussion was sequenced for a study of shared clonotypes between healthy human individuals. Trimming cost V 5 bases and J 4 bases; bases outside gene matches: 10. Germline CDR1 reads MGHRA; CDR2 reads YSYEKL. The CDR3 totals 17 residues. Running of the assay took place at deep level. The method was immunoSEQ multiplex PCR; TCRdb's version includes in-frame clones alone and lacks a portion of them. Of approximately 2.3 million clones in the sample, 85% to 95% are singletons; the top ten hold about 0.39%. This receptor was obtained from a man between 18 and 29 years old in good health. Some clones in this sample may be carry-over from other donors' samples. V gene TRBV4-1 combines with J gene TRBJ2-6, with TRBD1 matching over 8 bases. Material for sequencing was naive CD4+ T cells from PBMCs. Documented subset: CD45RA+ positively selected. CDR3 nucleotide sequence: TGCGCCAGCAGCACCGGGCAGGGGGCACTGGGGGCCAACGTCCTGACTTTC. Amino acids: CASSTGQGALGANVLTF.